Below, 3 T cell receptor beta chains from the same sample are listed, as sequenced in a study of cytomegalovirus exposure and HLA in healthy donors. PCR primers comprised 60 Vbeta and 13 Jbeta primers. The protocol was immunoSEQ multiplex PCR, while the TCRdb copy is restricted to in-frame clones and leaves out a portion. This sample has around 150,000 clones, with under 75% found just once. Sequenced material: PBMCs. These receptor sequences come from a man aged 35-49 years in good health and CMV-seropositive.

This chain joins TRBV27 and TRBJ2-3, with TRBD2 matching 7 bases. V lost 6 bases, J lost 0 bases, and 6 bases stayed unmatched. This CDR3 comprises 15 residues. The germline V gene has CDR1 MNHEY and CDR2 SMNVEV (reference sequence). The CDR3 loop is CASRGEGFSTDTQYF. CDR3 DNA: TGTGCCAGCAGGGGGGAGGGTTTTAGCACAGATACGCAGTATTTT.

The chain has TRBV19 and TRBJ2-2; 11 bases are shared with TRBD2. J was trimmed by 2 bases and V by 3 bases; bases with no gene match: 8. The germline V gene has CDR1 LNHDA and CDR2 SQIVND (reference sequence). The CDR3 consists of 18 residues. CDR3 nucleotides: TGTGCCAGTAGTATTAGGGGCCTAGCGGGGGGTAACACCGGGGAGCTGTTTTTT. Translated, it gives CASSIRGLAGGNTGELFF.

The CDR3 loop is CASSVGRTNYNEQFF. CDR3 in DNA: TGTGCCAGCAGCGTAGGTAGGACTAACTACAATGAGCAGTTCTTC. V is TRBV9 and J is TRBJ2-1; tentatively, D is TRBD2 (6 bases). The V gene lost 0 bases and the J gene lost 3 bases, with 10 bases spanning the gap. This CDR3 contains 15 residues. Germline values: CDR1 SGDLS, CDR2 YYNGEE.